This TCR beta chain came from a study of T-cell reconstitution after alpha-beta-depleted transplantation in children. V lost 0 bases to trimming and J lost 6 bases, with 15 bases between them. The CDR3 consists of 15 residues. The TCRbeta library was prepared with unique molecular identifiers. TCRdb passed the PCR reads through MiXCR, listing each CDR3 protein once. The sample has 700,000 to 850,000 distinct CDR3 sequences, less than 20% seen once. The chain links TRBV23-1 to TRBJ2-7; D might be TRBD1 or TRBD2, each matching 5 bases. TRBV23-1 is recorded as an ORF, its role being uncertain. This sequence was found in a male patient younger than 18 who had a stem cell transplant for acute lymphoblastic leukemia, so the T cells may come from the graft donor. The material sequenced was PBMCs, mostly from graft donor cells, taken 360 days after TCRalphabeta/CD19-depleted stem cell transplant. This CDR3 reads CASSQSNGTSTEQYF. DNA for the CDR3: TGCGCCAGCAGTCAATCAAACGGGACCTCTACCGAGCAGTACTTC.